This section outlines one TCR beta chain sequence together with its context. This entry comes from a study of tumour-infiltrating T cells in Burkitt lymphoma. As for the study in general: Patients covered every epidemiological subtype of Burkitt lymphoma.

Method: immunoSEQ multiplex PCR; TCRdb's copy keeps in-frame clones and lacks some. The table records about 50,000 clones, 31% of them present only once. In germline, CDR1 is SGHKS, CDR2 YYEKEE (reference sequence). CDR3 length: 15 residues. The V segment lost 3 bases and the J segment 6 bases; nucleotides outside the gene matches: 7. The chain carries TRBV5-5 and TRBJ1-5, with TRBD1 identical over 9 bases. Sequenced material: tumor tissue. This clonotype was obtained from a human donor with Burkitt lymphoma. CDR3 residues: CASSWGQGRGQPQHF. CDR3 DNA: TGTGCCAGCAGCTGGGGACAGGGAAGGGGTCAGCCCCAGCATTTT.